A single sample gave rise to the 30 T cell receptor beta chains below, sequenced in a study of vaccination effects on CD4 cells after COVID-19 (dated by TCRdb to 2022 to 2024). Libraries came from the immunoSEQ multiplex PCR assay. TCRdb limited this immuneACCESS table to in-frame rearrangements with V and J called. A share of clones is missing; checked studies link under half to unresolved V genes, and the rest is unexplained. The sample includes 20,000 to 25,000 clones, with around 76% observed a single time. About 9.7% of the sample rests with the top ten. In the ViraFEST assay, PBMC were stimulated with viral peptide pools, and antigen-specific CD4+ T cell clonotypes were then identified by expansion using TCR sequencing. After more than nine days of culture, CD4+ T cells were isolated with the EasySep CD4+ T cell isolation kit. Negative nucleocapsid antibody results before and after vaccination confirmed that the healthy vaccine recipients had no prior SARS-CoV-2 infection.

Their antigens remain unidentified. This material consisted of CD4+ T cells from PBMCs cultured with HCoV-NL63 spike peptides, taken before COVID-19 vaccination. Sample cell subset or site, as interpreted from the label and publication: HCoV-NL63 spike overlapping peptide pool stimulation. These receptors were collected from a human donor who received a COVID-19 vaccine.

The rearrangement joins TRBV29-1 to TRBJ2-1; D ambiguous. This CDR3 has 12 residues. Germline V CDR1 and CDR2: SQVTM, ANQGSEA. The V end lost 3 bases, the J end lost 6 bases, and 9 bases lay between the germline ends. In DNA form, the CDR3 reads TGCAGCGTTGACAGGCCTCGCAATGAGCAGTTCTTC. Amino acids: CSVDRPRNEQFF.

In this sample, this clone turned up once. The genes are TRBV6-5 and TRBJ2-7; D not resolved. The CDR3 has 11 residues. CDR1 and CDR2 from the germline V gene are MNHEY and SVGAGI. Between the trimmed V and J ends, which lost 8 bases and 3 bases, there was a span of 8 bases. CDR3 coding DNA: TGTGCCAGCTATAACTACTACGAGCAGTACTTC. Translated: CASYNYYEQYF.

This rearrangement joins TRBV18 to TRBJ2-6, with TRBD1 matching 11 bases. Losses at the gene ends were 6 bases for V and 2 bases for J; bases not matched to a gene: 3. Germline CDR1 and CDR2: KGHSH and LQKENI. The CDR3 extends over 16 amino acids. CDR3 nucleotides: TGTGCCAGCTCTCGGGACAGGGGGGCTGGGGCCAACGTCCTGACTTTC. Amino acids: CASSRDRGAGANVLTF.

The chain recombines TRBV7-9 with TRBJ1-4; 7 bases fit TRBD1. The CDR3 sequence is 14 residues long. V shed 3 bases and J 8 bases; nucleotides not matched to a gene: 6. CDR1 and CDR2 from the germline V gene are SEHNR and FQNEAQ (reference sequence). The CDR3 nucleotides are TGTGCCAGCAGCTTTACAGGGGATAGCGAAAAACTGTTTTTT. Translating gives CASSFTGDSEKLFF. The full variable domain, in which reference TRBV7-9 and TRBJ1-4 provide the parts outside the CDR3, is DTGVSQNPRHKITKRGQNVTFRCDPISEHNRLYWYRQTLGQGPEFLTYFQNEAQLEKSRLLSDRFSAERPKGSFSTLEIQRTEQGDSAMYLCASSFTGDSEKLFFGSGTQLSVL.

V usage is TRBV7-6 and J usage is TRBJ1-1, with D unclear. This CDR3 spans 15 amino acids. With 5 bases removed from V and 1 base from J, the gap between germline ends came to 14 bases. Germline lookup yields CDR1 SGHVS and CDR2 FNYEAQ. Here the CDR3 DNA reads TGTGCCAGCAGCAAGACGAGGGAGAAGAACACTGAAGCTTTCTTT. Translated, it gives CASSKTREKNTEAFF. Full variable domain (outside the CDR3, taken from reference TRBV7-6 and TRBJ1-1): GAGVSQSPRYKVTKRGQDVALRCDPISGHVSLYWYRQALGQGPEFLTYFNYEAQQDKSGLPNDRFSAERPEGSISTLTIQRTEQRDSAMYRCASSKTREKNTEAFFGQGTRLTVV.

The chain joins TRBV24-1 to TRBJ2-5; D remains ambiguous. The length of the CDR3 is 11 residues. Looked up from germline, CDR1 is KGHDR and CDR2 is SFDVKD. The germline V and J ends were trimmed by 4 bases and 5 bases, with 4 bases remaining between them. CDR3 amino acids: CATSDGETQYF. The DNA of the CDR3 is TGTGCCACCAGTGACGGGGAGACCCAGTACTTC.

The gene calls are TRBV5-1 and TRBJ1-1; 8 positions match TRBD1. The CDR3 spans 14 residues. Germline-derived CDR1 and CDR2 are SGHRS and YFSETQ. V shed 2 bases and J 2 bases; nucleotides not matched to a gene: 2. CDR3 DNA sequence: TGCGCCAGCAGCTTCAGGGGGCCTAACACTGAAGCTTTCTTT. Protein product: CASSFRGPNTEAFF.

CDR3 nucleotides: TGTGCCAGCAGTTCCTGGACTAAGAGCTCCTACAATGAGCAGTTCTTC. This codes for CASSSWTKSSYNEQFF. The V gene is TRBV6-2 or TRBV6-3, the J gene TRBJ2-1; D is perhaps TRBD2 (6 bases). Trimming pared 4 bases from V and 0 bases from J, leaving 13 bases between. Germline V lookup: CDR1 MNHEY, CDR2 SVGEGT. This CDR3 is 16 amino acids long.

The gene calls are TRBV4-1 and TRBJ1-2, with a weak D call TRBD1 (5 bases). CDR1 and CDR2 from the germline V gene are MGHRA and YSYEKL. V was trimmed by 0 bases and J by 5 bases, leaving 19 bases between them. The CDR3 is 17 amino acids. CDR3 nucleotides: TGCGCCAGCAGCCAAGACAGGACATTGGGCACCTTTTATGGCTACACCTTC. Translation gives CASSQDRTLGTFYGYTF.

This clone was seen a single time. The CDR3 loop reads CASSLGEGPQETQYF. CDR3 DNA sequence: TGTGCCAGCAGCTTGGGCGAGGGGCCCCAAGAGACCCAGTACTTC. This chain joins TRBV5-4 and TRBJ2-5; D is tentatively TRBD1 or TRBD2 (5 bases each). CDR1 is SGHNT and CDR2 is YYREEE in the germline V gene (reference sequence). V gave up 0 bases and J gave up 1 base, with 10 bases separating them. There are 15 residues in the CDR3.

The V and J genes are TRBV14 and TRBJ2-3; 10 nucleotides match TRBD1. Trimming cost V 4 bases and J 4 bases; bases outside gene matches: 2. Germline values: CDR1 SGHDN, CDR2 FVKESK. The CDR3 extends over 14 amino acids. The CDR3 protein is CASSRQGASDTQYF. The DNA of the CDR3 is TGTGCCAGCAGCCGACAGGGGGCATCAGATACGCAGTATTTT.

The chain employs TRBV5-1 and TRBJ1-3; TRBD1 aligns across 7 bases. The trim removed 0 bases at V and 0 bases at J, leaving 3 bases unmatched. Germline lookup yields CDR1 SGHRS and CDR2 YFSETQ. The CDR3 length is 16 residues. CDR3: CASSLAGTDSGNTIYF. CDR3 sequence (DNA): TGCGCCAGCAGCTTGGCGGGGACAGACTCTGGAAACACCATATATTTT.

This clone was observed a few times. This rearrangement joins TRBV3-1 (or the pseudogene TRBV3-2) to TRBJ1-3, with 7 nucleotides matching TRBD1. The CDR3 extends over 14 amino acids. Germline V gene data show CDR1 as LGHDT and CDR2 as YNNKEL (reference sequence). Trimming at V came to 0 bases and at J to 8 bases, leaving 4 bases not matched to a gene. CDR3 sequence (DNA): TGTGCCAGCAGCCAAGAGGCAGGGGGGTACACCATATATTTT. Translated: CASSQEAGGYTIYF.

Concerning this clone: A junction boundary mismatches the germline segment, possibly from a read error. The chain employs TRBV18 and TRBJ2-5; a weak D match, TRBD1 (6 bases). Germline V gene sequence: CDR1 KGHSH, CDR2 LQKENI. The CDR3 runs 13 residues. The CDR3 region is CASSSTGKEAQYF. The CDR3 coding sequence is TGTGCCAGCTCAAGTACAGGGAAAGAGGCCCAGTACTTC.

The J gene is TRBJ1-1, the V gene TRBV10-3; the match to TRBD1 covers 9 bases. The CDR3 sequence is 15 residues long. The germline V gene encodes CDR1 ENHRY and CDR2 SYGVKD. Trimming took 0 bases from V and 5 from J; bases not matched to a gene: 4. The CDR3 nucleotides read TGTGCCATCAGTGAGTCGGGGACAGGGCAAACTGAAGCTTTCTTT. Protein product: CAISESGTGQTEAFF.

This chain connects TRBV13 to TRBJ1-1; D is possibly TRBD1 (6 bases). The CDR3 totals 15 residues. Trimming left V 4 bases short and J 3 bases short, with 15 bases between. CDR1 and CDR2 from the germline V gene are PRHDT and FYEKMQ (reference sequence). CDR3 DNA sequence: TGTGCCAGCAGCTCGGAGGGGGAAACGGACACTGAAGCTTTCTTT. It is translated as CASSSEGETDTEAFF. Full variable domain (rest looked up from reference TRBV13 and TRBJ1-1): AAGVIQSPRHLIKEKRETATLKCYPIPRHDTVYWYQQGPGQDPQFLISFYEKMQSDKGSIPDRFSAQQFSDYHSELNMSSLELGDSALYFCASSSEGETDTEAFFGQGTRLTVV.

The count of this clone is one. This chain uses TRBV5-1 with TRBJ2-1; 11 nucleotides align to TRBD2. Germline V gene data show CDR1 as SGHRS and CDR2 as YFSETQ. The CDR3 is made up of 16 amino acids. Losses at the gene ends were 3 bases for V and 3 bases for J; bases not matched to a gene: 5. CDR3 nucleotides: TGCGCCAGCAGCTCCCCGGGACTAGCGGTCTACAATGAGCAGTTCTTC. This gives the protein CASSSPGLAVYNEQFF.

The rearrangement joins TRBV6-5 to TRBJ1-1; D is unclear. V was trimmed by 6 bases and J by 2 bases, leaving 10 bases between them. The CDR3 extends over 13 amino acids. Germline lookup yields CDR1 MNHEY and CDR2 SVGAGI. CDR3 DNA sequence: TGTGCCAGCAGCTACGGACGCAACACTGAAGCTTTCTTT. Translation: CASSYGRNTEAFF.

The chain uses TRBV6-5 and TRBJ1-1, with D tentatively TRBD1 (5 bases). Germline V gene data show CDR1 as MNHEY and CDR2 as SVGAGI. V lost 8 bases, J lost 5 bases, and 15 bases lay in between. The CDR3 length is 13 residues. CDR3 bases: TGTGCCAGCTTCGGGACGGCCGAGACTGAAGCTTTCTTT. Translating it yields CASFGTAETEAFF.

CDR3 nucleotide sequence: TGCGCCAGCAGCCTGACAGGGTTGGAAATGAACACTGAAGCTTTCTTT. Translating gives CASSLTGLEMNTEAFF. The V call is TRBV5-1, the J call TRBJ1-1; 7 nucleotides agree with TRBD1. V was pared by 4 bases and J by 0 bases, with 9 bases of the junction left unmatched. The CDR3 has 16 amino acids. The germline CDR1 and CDR2 sequences are SGHRS and YFSETQ.

V is TRBV7-9 and J is TRBJ1-2, with TRBD1 as a possible D gene (5 bases). This CDR3 contains 16 residues. V was trimmed by 5 bases and J by 1 base, leaving 17 bases between them. The V gene's germline CDR1 is SEHNR and CDR2 FQNEAQ (reference sequence). CDR3 protein: CASSSSGALLNYGYTF. CDR3 coding DNA: TGTGCCAGCAGCAGCAGCGGGGCTTTACTTAACTATGGCTACACCTTC.

The chain carries TRBV9 and TRBJ2-2, with D perhaps given as TRBD1 or TRBD2 (5 bases each). V was cut by 0 bases and J by 6 bases, with 15 bases left in between. The CDR3 is made up of 16 amino acids. Germline CDR1 is SGDLS and CDR2 is YYNGEE. The CDR3 reads CASSVAPSGQPGELFF. The CDR3 DNA reads as TGTGCCAGCAGCGTAGCTCCCAGCGGACAACCCGGGGAGCTGTTTTTT.

The CDR3 sequence: CASSQEAGLYSTDTQYF. CDR3 bases: TGTGCCAGCAGCCAAGAAGCGGGGTTGTATAGCACAGATACGCAGTATTTT. The rearrangement joins TRBV4-2 to TRBJ2-3; 7 nucleotides agree with TRBD2. Per germline, CDR1 LGHNA and CDR2 YNFKEQ. The V gene end was trimmed by 0 bases and the J gene end by 0 bases; junction bases not matched to a gene: 6. CDR3 size: 17 residues.

This clone appeared a few times. The rearrangement joins TRBV27 to TRBJ2-7; 8 bases line up with TRBD2. Germline V gene sequence: CDR1 MNHEY, CDR2 SMNVEV (reference sequence). This CDR3 has 16 amino acids. Trimming took 5 bases from V and 5 from J; bases not matched to a gene: 14. CDR3 amino acids: CASSQKSGSLRHEQYF. For the CDR3, the DNA is TGTGCCAGCAGTCAAAAAAGCGGGAGCCTCCGCCACGAGCAGTACTTC.

The chain employs TRBV12-3 or TRBV12-4 and TRBJ2-7, with D perhaps matching TRBD2 (5 bases). CDR3 size: 12 residues. Trimming took 4 bases from V and 4 from J, leaving 8 bases between them. CDR3 DNA sequence: TGTGCCAGCAGTTCCCGGGGATACGAGCAGTACTTC. This codes for CASSSRGYEQYF.

This chain connects TRBV10-3 to TRBJ2-7, with 9 bases identical to TRBD1. Unmatched junction bases numbered 14, after V lost 5 bases and J lost 3 bases. Germline CDR1 and CDR2: ENHRY and SYGVKD. The CDR3 is 17 residues long. In nucleotides, the CDR3 is TGTGCCATCAGTTCAATCCCGGGACAGGGAAGGAACTACGAGCAGTACTTC. It is translated as CAISSIPGQGRNYEQYF.

This clone came up a few times. The gene calls are TRBV30 and TRBJ2-1; TRBD2 agrees at 16 bases. After removal of 0 bases from V and 6 bases from J, the junction contained 2 bases not matched to a gene. The CDR3 consists of 16 residues. Germline V gene lookup returns CDR1 GTSNPN and CDR2 SVGIG (reference sequence). The CDR3 protein is CAWSVGTSGGGNEQFF. Written as DNA, the CDR3 is TGTGCCTGGAGTGTGGGGACTAGCGGGGGGGGCAATGAGCAGTTCTTC. The whole variable domain, filled in from reference TRBV30 and TRBJ2-1, reads SQTIHQWPATLVQPVGSPLSLECTVEGTSNPNLYWYRQAAGRGLQLLFYSVGIGQISSEVPQNLSASRPQDRQFILSSKKLLLSDSGFYLCAWSVGTSGGGNEQFFGPGTRLTVL.

This clone was observed a few times. The rearrangement links TRBV6-4 to TRBJ1-6; weak D call: TRBD1 (5 bases). The CDR3 runs 13 residues. With 5 bases removed from V and 8 bases from J, the gap between germline ends came to 10 bases. Germline V lookup: CDR1 MRHNA, CDR2 SNTAGT. The DNA of the CDR3 is TGTGCCAGCAGTCGGGACGAACATTCACCCCTCCACTTT. It codes for CASSRDEHSPLHF.

By share, this clone counts as medium-sized. The rearrangement joins TRBV5-1 to TRBJ1-3, with 12 nucleotides matching TRBD1. The CDR3 loop spans 19 amino acids. The V segment lost 1 base and the J segment 6 bases; nucleotides outside the gene matches: 14. Germline-derived CDR1 and CDR2 are SGHRS and YFSETQ. The DNA for the CDR3 is TGCGCCAGCAGCTTGACCACGCCGGGACAGGGGGCGCATTCAAACACCATATATTTT. Translated: CASSLTTPGQGAHSNTIYF.

This clone has just a few counts. The gene calls are TRBV6-5 and TRBJ1-2, with D tentatively TRBD1 (5 bases). The CDR3 runs 14 residues. The germline V gene encodes CDR1 MNHEY and CDR2 SVGAGI. The germline V and J ends were trimmed by 11 bases and 2 bases, with 18 bases remaining between them. Written as DNA, the CDR3 is TGTGCCTCGTGGGTAGGGAAGGGGAACTATGGCTACACCTTC. Protein sequence: CASWVGKGNYGYTF.